This TCR beta chain stems from a study of CXCR3-negative and CXCR3-positive naive CD8 T cells. Per the germline V gene, CDR1 is MNHEY and CDR2 is SVGAGI. The CDR3 contains 15 residues. In preparing the TRB cDNA libraries, 5' RACE with UMI labels was used. TCRdb reprocessed the 5' RACE reads; each CDR3 protein has one entry and no DNA is given. This sample's table reports around 50,000 distinct CDR3 sequences. The sequence derives from a human donor in good health. Some clones in this sample may be carry-over from other donors' samples. Sequenced input: naive CXCR3- CD8+ T cells from blood. Subset: CD45RO-CCR7+CD27+CD95- naive CD8+ T cells lacking CXCR3 (TNR3-). The chain combines TRBV6-5 with TRBJ2-5; TCRdb lists TRBD2, though no DNA is available to test this call. The CDR3 reads CASSPTSGGAETQYF.